This T cell receptor (beta chain) was observed in a study of T cell responses to AZD1222 COVID-19 vaccine. Whole-study context: Pooled samples include second doses given at about 4 or 12 weeks. Overall study findings and caveats: Spike-specific TCR repertoires showed rising breadth and depth after two AZD1222 doses. In a largely white British group with more females than males, clonal diversity was possibly underestimated.

Profiling relied on immunoSEQ multiplex PCR, and the TCRdb table lists in-frame clones only, not all of them. Of some 120,000 clones in the sample, 90% were seen once. For this clone: Antigen unknown.

Germline CDR1 reads MNHEY; CDR2 reads SMNVEV (reference sequence). This CDR3 region has 15 residues. The J segment lost 5 bases and the V segment lost 6 bases, leaving 10 bases of the junction unmatched. The clonotype comes from an adult in good health. This specimen consisted of peripheral blood, obtained on day 0 of AZD1222 vaccination. V usage is TRBV27 and J usage is TRBJ1-1, with 9 bases aligning to TRBD1. The CDR3 region is CASRRRTGDMTEAFF. The CDR3 DNA is TGTGCCAGCAGACGAAGGACAGGGGATATGACTGAAGCTTTCTTT.